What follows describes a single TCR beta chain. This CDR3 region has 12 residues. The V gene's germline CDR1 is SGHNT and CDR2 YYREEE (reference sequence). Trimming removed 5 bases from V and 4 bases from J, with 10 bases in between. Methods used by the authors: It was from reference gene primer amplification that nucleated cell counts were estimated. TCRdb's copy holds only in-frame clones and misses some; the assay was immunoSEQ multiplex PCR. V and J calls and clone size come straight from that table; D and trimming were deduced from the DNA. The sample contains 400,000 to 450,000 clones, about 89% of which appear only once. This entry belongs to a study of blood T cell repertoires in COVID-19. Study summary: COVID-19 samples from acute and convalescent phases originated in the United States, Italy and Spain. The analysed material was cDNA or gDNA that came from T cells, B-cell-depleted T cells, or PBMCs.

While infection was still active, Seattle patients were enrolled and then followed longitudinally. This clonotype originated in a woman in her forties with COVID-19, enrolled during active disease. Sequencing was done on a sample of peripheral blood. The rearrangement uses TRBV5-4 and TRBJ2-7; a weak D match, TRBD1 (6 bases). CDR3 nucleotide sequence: TGTGCCAGCAGTCGCCAGGGGTACGAGCAGTACTTC. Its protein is CASSRQGYEQYF.